This T cell receptor beta chain originates from a study of blood T cells in healthy people across ages (dated by TCRdb to between 2015 and 2017). For the wider study: In model experiments, roughly one uniquely barcoded TCR beta cDNA molecule per two T cells was captured by template switching. The study measured age-related changes in TCR beta repertoire diversity using deep sequencing normalized with unique cDNA molecular identifiers. The donors were divided into four age groups: young (average approximately 17 years), middle-aged (under 40), aged (about 60) and long-lived (roughly 82). Two additional independent replicas of 1 million unique cDNA reads from the same blood draw were analyzed for two donors (one aged 18 to 30 and one aged 80 or older). General study outcomes and caveats: As age increased, observed TCR beta diversity per million T cells dropped in a roughly linear way, and a significant reduction was already evident by age 40. Estimates of total diversity based on one million sequenced T cells were regarded as lower bounds and as underestimates. Because profiling used bulk unsorted PBMCs, naive and antigen-experienced compartments could not be compared conclusively. There was a strong correlation between observed TCR beta diversity and the percentage of naive T cells measured by flow cytometry. Donor CMV infection status was unknown, potentially confounding age-related changes in expanded clonotypes. Compared with the aged group, the long-lived group had more naive CD4+ T cells, fewer expanded clones and increased TCR diversity, suggesting age selection.

The library was obtained by 5' RACE. Instrument on record: Illumina HiSeq 2500. The second PCR ran for about 7 to 11 cycles and used a J-beta primer mix along with a sample-barcoded 5' primer. Each TCR beta cDNA molecule received a unique molecular identifier from a template-switch 5' adaptor carrying 12 random nucleotides. Each sample yielded at least 2.5 million CDR3-containing paired-end reads. All of the RNA was converted into first-strand cDNA using the Mint cDNA synthesis kit, with a TRBC-specific oligonucleotide serving as the primer. All cDNA was treated with uracil-DNA glycosylase and then went through a first 18-cycle PCR with the universal primers M1SS and BC2_uni_R. The source study handled its data this way. For normalization, 1 million high-quality reads were randomly selected from each sample, with every read carrying a distinct molecular identifier. Reads sharing molecular identifiers were discarded rather than binned into consensus sequences. MiTCR, with a Q25 quality threshold and the strictest error-elimination algorithm, was used for CDR3 identification, clonotype clustering and error correction. A nonparametric unseen species model using Euler transformation provided a lower-bound estimate of total TCR beta diversity. TCRdb applied fastp at Q25 and MiXCR to the public reads, then kept only in-frame beta chains. Identical CDR3 protein sequences are pooled into one entry, listed with their most common genes and DNA. These V and J calls rely on TCRdb rather than the paper's analysis. This sample is represented by about 930,000 distinct CDR3 sequences; 29% of them were singletons. About 10% of the sample rests with the top ten.

This clonotype was detected a few times. Its antigen remains undetermined. The input lacks base qualities; no much larger clone sits a single base away. The approximately 39 donors, aged 6 to 90 years, were systemically healthy Caucasian individuals from Russia. Each donor gave about 11 milliliters of peripheral blood, drawn into EDTA-treated Vacutainer tubes. Ficoll-Paque density-gradient centrifugation was used to isolate PBMCs, with at least 6.5 million obtained per sample. Trizol reagent was used to extract total RNA from the PBMCs, yielding at least 5.5 micrograms per sample. Naive CD45RAhigh/CD27high T cell percentages were measured by flow cytometry on a PBMC aliquot from every donor. The germline V gene sets CDR1 to MNHEY and CDR2 to SVGAGI. Reading from cysteine to phenylalanine, the CDR3 counts 15 amino acids. CDR3 DNA only is kept here, 45 bases in frame from base 1. Trimming takes 5 bases from V and 7 bases from J, and the germline ends sit 18 bases apart.

The same data also went into a second study, on T cells of mothers and their children. The second source states: Nine systemically healthy Caucasian individuals served as donors, namely three mothers together with their six children. cDNA synthesis consumed the entire amount of extracted RNA, loaded at 1.5 ug RNA in each 15 ul reaction. In the second PCR, the M1S primer introduced both the sample barcodes and 2-4 random nucleotides. Over 8 million TCR beta CDR3 reads were obtained for each mother, and about 3 million reads were obtained for each child. In both related and unrelated pairs, thymic selection shapes the output of TCR recombination in a similar way, with inherited differences having only a minor effect. Related mother-child pairs always showed normalized repertoire overlap that was slightly higher than in unrelated mother-child pairs, though the difference was never significant. No persistent microchimeric T cell clones were detected, at a sensitivity of around 97 clones per million clonotypes. To look for features that set related mother-child pairs apart from unrelated individuals, the researchers ran deep NGS to compare the TCR beta repertoires of mothers and children. Mothers averaged roughly 36 +/- 4 years of age and children averaged roughly 12 +/- 4 years. Libraries were sequenced on Illumina HiSeq 2000 with 100+100 nt paired-end reads after adapter ligation with NEBNext reagents. To prevent cross-contamination, the mother and child libraries were prepared a month apart and were sequenced in separate runs. Each donor had between about 450,000 and 2,100,000 distinct TCR beta clonotypes identified. Naive TCR beta clonotypes were estimated from low-frequency clonotypes matched to each donor's FACS-determined naive share, without sorting.

The sample was blood. Recombination joined TRBV6-5 with TRBJ2-1, and perhaps TRBD2 as D gene, on 7 matching bases. The sequence was collected from a woman aged 40 to 50 in good health. The CDR3 protein sequence reads: CASSVGGALRNEQFF. The DNA sequence follows: TGTGCCAGCAGTGTAGGGGGGGCTCTGAGGAATGAGCAGTTCTTC.